This TCR beta chain came from a study of PD-1 blockade in classical Hodgkin lymphoma. The time point denotes: cycle 4 day 1 (C4D1), after five to seven weeks of nivolumab. Autologous stem cell transplantation was followed by relapse in every patient, and brentuximab vedotin exposure varied. TCRdb keeps only in-frame clones here, not all; method: immunoSEQ multiplex PCR. The sample shows some 95,000 clones, 90% of them seen only once. This CDR3 comprises 16 residues. Germline V CDR1 and CDR2: LGHNA, YSLEER. Trimming took 1 base from V and 2 from J; bases not matched to a gene: 6. The J gene is TRBJ2-7, the V gene TRBV4-3; 9 bases match TRBD1. Material: peripheral blood mononuclear cells (PBMCs), obtained before the fourth cycle of nivolumab. The sequence derives from a human donor with classical Hodgkin lymphoma. CDR3 DNA sequence: TGCGCCAGCAGCCAAGCTGGCGGGACAGGGCCCTACGAGCAGTACTTC. This translates into CASSQAGGTGPYEQYF.